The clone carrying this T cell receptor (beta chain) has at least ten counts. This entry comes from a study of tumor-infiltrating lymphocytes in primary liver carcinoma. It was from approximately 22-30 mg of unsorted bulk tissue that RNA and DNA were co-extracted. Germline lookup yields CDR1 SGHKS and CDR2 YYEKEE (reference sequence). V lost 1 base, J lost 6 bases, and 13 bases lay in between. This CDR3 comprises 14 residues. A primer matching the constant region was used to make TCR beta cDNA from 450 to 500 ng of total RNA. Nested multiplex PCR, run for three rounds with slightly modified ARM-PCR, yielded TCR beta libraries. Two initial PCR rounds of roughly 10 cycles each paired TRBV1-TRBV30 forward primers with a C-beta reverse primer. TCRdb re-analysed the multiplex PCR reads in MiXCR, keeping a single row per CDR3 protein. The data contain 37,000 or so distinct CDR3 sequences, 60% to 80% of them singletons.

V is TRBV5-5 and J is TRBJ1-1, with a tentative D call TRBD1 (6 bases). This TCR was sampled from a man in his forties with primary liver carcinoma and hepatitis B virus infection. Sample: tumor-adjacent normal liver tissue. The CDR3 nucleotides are TGTGCCAGCAGCTTGTACTACAGGGAGGCTGAAGCTTTCTTT. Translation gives CASSLYYREAEAFF.